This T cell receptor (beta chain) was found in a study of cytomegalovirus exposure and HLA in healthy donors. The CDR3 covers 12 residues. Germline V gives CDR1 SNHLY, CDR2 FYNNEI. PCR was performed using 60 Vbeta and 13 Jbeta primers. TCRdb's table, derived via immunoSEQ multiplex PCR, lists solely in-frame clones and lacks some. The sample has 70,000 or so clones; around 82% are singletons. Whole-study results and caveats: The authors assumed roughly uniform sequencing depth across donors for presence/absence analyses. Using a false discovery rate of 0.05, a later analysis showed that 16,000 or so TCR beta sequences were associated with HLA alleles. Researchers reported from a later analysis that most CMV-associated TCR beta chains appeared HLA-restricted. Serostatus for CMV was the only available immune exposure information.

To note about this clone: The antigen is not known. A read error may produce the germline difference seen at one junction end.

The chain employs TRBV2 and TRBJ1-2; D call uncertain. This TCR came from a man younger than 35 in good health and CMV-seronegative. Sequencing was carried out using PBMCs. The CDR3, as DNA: TGTGCCAGCAGTGTAGAGGGCTATCGCTACACCTTC. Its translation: CASSVEGYRYTF.